These T cell receptor beta chains were read from a single sample in a study of cytomegalovirus exposure and HLA in healthy donors. Data came from immunoSEQ multiplex PCR; TCRdb stores just in-frame clones and leaves some out. The sample lists around 130,000 clones, approximately 85% occurring once. The sequenced sample consisted of PBMCs. All receptors derive from a woman younger than 45 in good health and CMV-seropositive. The conserved cysteine and the conserved F or W are not part of the CDR3 here.

v_gene: TRBV18; j_gene: TRBJ2-1; CDR3aa: ASSPLAGNEQF
v_gene: TRBV6-5; j_gene: TRBJ2-1; CDR3aa: ASSYGQPQYNEQF
v_gene: TRBV7-3; j_gene: TRBJ2-3; CDR3aa: ASSLGLAGGFGTDTQY
v_gene: TRBV5-1; j_gene: TRBJ2-2; CDR3aa: ASSLGGVNTGELF
v_gene: TRBV5-1; j_gene: TRBJ1-6; CDR3aa: ASSSGTGGSNSPLH
v_gene: TRBV6-5; j_gene: TRBJ2-7; CDR3aa: ASSTLAGGSYEQY
v_gene: TRBV4-1; j_gene: TRBJ1-2; CDR3aa: ASSQDRAGQGYT
v_gene: TRBV4-1; j_gene: TRBJ1-1; CDR3aa: ASSPPTPMNTEAF
v_gene: TRBV5-1; j_gene: TRBJ2-7; CDR3aa: ASSLAVAAHSPYEQY
v_gene: TRBV9; j_gene: TRBJ1-2; CDR3aa: ASSGGTGGYGYT
v_gene: TRBV6-5; j_gene: TRBJ1-2; CDR3aa: ASSYRTGNYGYT
v_gene: TRBV19; j_gene: TRBJ1-2; CDR3aa: ASSIRGAEGYT
v_gene: TRBV10-3; j_gene: TRBJ1-5; CDR3aa: AIKGQGLGQPQH
v_gene: TRBV21-1; j_gene: TRBJ2-2; CDR3aa: ASSPPGTSGKNTGELF
v_gene: TRBV19; j_gene: TRBJ1-3; CDR3aa: ASRSVPGNTIY
v_gene: TRBV5-1; j_gene: TRBJ1-4; CDR3aa: ASSSTGLNEKLF
v_gene: TRBV2; j_gene: TRBJ1-1; CDR3aa: ASSADSREAF
v_gene: TRBV7-9; j_gene: TRBJ2-7; CDR3aa: ASSLKGTGDSYEQY
v_gene: TRBV4-2; j_gene: TRBJ2-2; CDR3aa: ASSQDQNTGELF
v_gene: TRBV5-4; j_gene: TRBJ2-2; CDR3aa: AWRLAGASTGELF
v_gene: TRBV7-9; j_gene: TRBJ2-2; CDR3aa: ASSLAQYAGELF
v_gene: TRBV2; j_gene: TRBJ2-3; CDR3aa: ASSLVRDSPSTDTQY
v_gene: TRBV19; j_gene: TRBJ2-1; CDR3aa: ASRGGGGWF
v_gene: TRBV6-1; j_gene: TRBJ2-1; CDR3aa: ASPLGFEQF
v_gene: TRBV6-5; j_gene: TRBJ2-7; CDR3aa: ASSSNPPGVDEQY
v_gene: TRBV5-6; j_gene: TRBJ1-2; CDR3aa: ASSPGTGDYGYT
v_gene: TRBV7-9; j_gene: TRBJ1-1; CDR3aa: ASLITGVNTEAF
v_gene: TRBV4-1; j_gene: TRBJ2-7; CDR3aa: ASRTSGSWEQY
v_gene: TRBV30; j_gene: TRBJ1-4; CDR3aa: AWSVVRSNEKLF
v_gene: TRBV29-1; j_gene: TRBJ2-1; CDR3aa: SVSTPTSGRSYNEQF
v_gene: TRBV18; j_gene: TRBJ2-7; CDR3aa: ASSPGTPEGYEQY
v_gene: TRBV27; j_gene: TRBJ2-5; CDR3aa: ASSPLRLAQETQY
v_gene: TRBV5-1; j_gene: TRBJ1-4; CDR3aa: ASSLEGADEKLF
v_gene: TRBV5-1; j_gene: TRBJ2-4; CDR3aa: ASSQGQGPNIQY
v_gene: TRBV7-2; j_gene: TRBJ2-3; CDR3aa: ASSLGQQGEDTQY
v_gene: TRBV28; j_gene: TRBJ1-1; CDR3aa: ASRVSGTGNAEAF
v_gene: TRBV4-1; j_gene: TRBJ2-5; CDR3aa: ASSHPRGSRETQY
v_gene: TRBV5-1; j_gene: TRBJ1-3; CDR3aa: ASSLYSDPSGNTIY
v_gene: TRBV7-3; j_gene: TRBJ2-6; CDR3aa: ASSYPGQGGGANVLT
v_gene: TRBV7-9; j_gene: TRBJ1-4; CDR3aa: ASSPPRGQSNEKLF
v_gene: TRBV6-5; j_gene: TRBJ2-1; CDR3aa: ASSYIWRGNEQF
v_gene: TRBV5-1; j_gene: TRBJ1-6; CDR3aa: ASSLGAGAYNSPLH
v_gene: TRBV28; j_gene: TRBJ2-2; CDR3aa: ASSPSDRATGELF
v_gene: TRBV5-1; j_gene: TRBJ1-5; CDR3aa: ASSLSGQFDQPQH
v_gene: TRBV5-1; j_gene: TRBJ1-5; CDR3aa: ASSREAGRPQH
v_gene: TRBV7-3; j_gene: TRBJ2-5; CDR3aa: ASSLTGSGTTETQY
v_gene: TRBV19; j_gene: TRBJ1-6; CDR3aa: ASSTLNSPLH
v_gene: TRBV2; j_gene: TRBJ2-7; CDR3aa: ASDGTGYEQY
v_gene: TRBV28; j_gene: TRBJ1-6; CDR3aa: ASSLGQGSSYNSPLH
v_gene: TRBV10-3; j_gene: TRBJ1-1; CDR3aa: AISDGDEAF
v_gene: TRBV10-3; j_gene: TRBJ1-1; CDR3aa: AISESQVEGTEAF
v_gene: TRBV5-6; j_gene: TRBJ1-3; CDR3aa: ASSLPTGAGNTIY
v_gene: TRBV5-1; j_gene: TRBJ1-1; CDR3aa: ASSPLVGGEAF